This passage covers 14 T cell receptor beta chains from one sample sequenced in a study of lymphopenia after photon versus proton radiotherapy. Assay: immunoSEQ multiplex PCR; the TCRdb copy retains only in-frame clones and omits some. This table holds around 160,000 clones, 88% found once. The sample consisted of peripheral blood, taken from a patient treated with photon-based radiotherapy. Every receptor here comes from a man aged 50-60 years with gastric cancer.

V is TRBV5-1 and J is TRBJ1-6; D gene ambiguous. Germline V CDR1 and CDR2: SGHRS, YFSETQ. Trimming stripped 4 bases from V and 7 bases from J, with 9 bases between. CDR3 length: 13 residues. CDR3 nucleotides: TGCGCCAGCAGCATGGACCCCAATTCACCCCTCCACTTT. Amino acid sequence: CASSMDPNSPLHF.

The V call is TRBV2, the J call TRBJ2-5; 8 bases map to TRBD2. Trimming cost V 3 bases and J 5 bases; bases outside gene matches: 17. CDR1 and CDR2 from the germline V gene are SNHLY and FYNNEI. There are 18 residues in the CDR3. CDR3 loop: CASSDLTTSGLSYETQYF. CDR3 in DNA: TGTGCCAGCAGTGATCTAACTACTAGCGGCCTGAGCTACGAGACCCAGTACTTC.

This CDR3 reads CASTPGLRRGGYTF. The CDR3 DNA sequence: TGTGCCAGTACCCCAGGGCTGAGACGGGGTGGCTACACCTTC. This chain uses TRBV19 with TRBJ1-2; a weak D match, TRBD1 (5 bases). Trimming pared 7 bases from V and 7 bases from J, leaving 19 bases between. The CDR3 runs 14 residues. In germline, CDR1 is LNHDA, CDR2 SQIVND (reference sequence).

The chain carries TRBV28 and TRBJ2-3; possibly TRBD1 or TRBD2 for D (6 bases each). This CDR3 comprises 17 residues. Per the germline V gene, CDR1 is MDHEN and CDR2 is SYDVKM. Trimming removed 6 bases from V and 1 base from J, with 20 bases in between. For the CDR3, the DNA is TGTGCCAGCAGAACCCCCCAGGGGCGGGATGGCACAGATACGCAGTATTTT. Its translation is CASRTPQGRDGTDTQYF.

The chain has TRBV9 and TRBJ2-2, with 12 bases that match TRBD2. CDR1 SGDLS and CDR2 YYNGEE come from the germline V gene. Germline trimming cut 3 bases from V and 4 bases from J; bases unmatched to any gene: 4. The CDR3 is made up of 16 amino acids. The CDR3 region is CASSALAGGITGELFF. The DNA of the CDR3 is TGTGCCAGCAGCGCTCTAGCGGGAGGGATCACCGGGGAGCTGTTTTTT.

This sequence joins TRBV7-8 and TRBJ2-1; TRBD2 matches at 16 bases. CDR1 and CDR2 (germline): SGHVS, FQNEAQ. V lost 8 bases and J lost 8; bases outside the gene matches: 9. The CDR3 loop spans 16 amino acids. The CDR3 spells CASGTSGRVTLDEQFF. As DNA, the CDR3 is TGTGCCAGCGGGACTAGCGGGAGGGTAACCCTCGATGAGCAGTTCTTC.

CDR3 loop: CASSNRLGAYTDTQYF. As DNA, the CDR3 is TGTGCCAGTAGTAACCGCCTAGGAGCGTACACAGATACGCAGTATTTT. V is TRBV19 and J is TRBJ2-3, with unresolved D. Deletions cut 4 bases from V and 2 bases from J, with 16 bases between. There are 16 residues in the CDR3. Germline V gene lookup returns CDR1 LNHDA and CDR2 SQIVND (reference sequence).

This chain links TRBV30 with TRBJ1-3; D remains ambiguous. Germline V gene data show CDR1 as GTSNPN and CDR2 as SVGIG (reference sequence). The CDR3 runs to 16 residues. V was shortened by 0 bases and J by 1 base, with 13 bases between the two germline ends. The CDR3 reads CAWSVGSPGSGNTIYF. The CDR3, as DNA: TGTGCCTGGAGTGTGGGGAGCCCTGGGTCTGGAAACACCATATATTTT.

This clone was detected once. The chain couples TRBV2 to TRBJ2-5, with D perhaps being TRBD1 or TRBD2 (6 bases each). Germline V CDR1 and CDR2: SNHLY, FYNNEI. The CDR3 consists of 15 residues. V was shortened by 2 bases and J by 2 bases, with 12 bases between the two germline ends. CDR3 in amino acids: CASSEWGAAQETQYF. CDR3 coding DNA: TGTGCCAGCAGTGAATGGGGGGCAGCACAAGAGACCCAGTACTTC.

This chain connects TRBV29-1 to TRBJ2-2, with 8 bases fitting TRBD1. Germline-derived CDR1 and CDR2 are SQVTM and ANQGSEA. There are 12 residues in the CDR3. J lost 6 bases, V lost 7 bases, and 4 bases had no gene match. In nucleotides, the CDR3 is TGCAGCGGGCAGGGGGCGTCCGGGGAGCTGTTTTTT. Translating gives CSGQGASGELFF.

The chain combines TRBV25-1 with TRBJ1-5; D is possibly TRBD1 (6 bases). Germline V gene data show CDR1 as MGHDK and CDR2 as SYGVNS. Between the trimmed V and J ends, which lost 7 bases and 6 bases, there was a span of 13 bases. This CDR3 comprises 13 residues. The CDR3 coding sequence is TGTGCCAGCAACGGGGGGCCCGGTCAGCCCCAGCATTTT. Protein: CASNGGPGQPQHF.

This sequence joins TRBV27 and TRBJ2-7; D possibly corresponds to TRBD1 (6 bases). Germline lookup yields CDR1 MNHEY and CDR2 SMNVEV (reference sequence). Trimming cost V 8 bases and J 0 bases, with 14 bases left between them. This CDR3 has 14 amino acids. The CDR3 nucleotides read TGTGCCAGCTCCTTCGGGGACACCTCCTACGAGCAGTACTTC. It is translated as CASSFGDTSYEQYF.

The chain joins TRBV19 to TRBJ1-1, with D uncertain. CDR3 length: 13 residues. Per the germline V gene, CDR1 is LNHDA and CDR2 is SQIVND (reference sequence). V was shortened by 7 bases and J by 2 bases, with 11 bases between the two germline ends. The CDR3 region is CASNPGANTEAFF. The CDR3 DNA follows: TGTGCCAGTAACCCGGGAGCAAACACTGAAGCTTTCTTT.

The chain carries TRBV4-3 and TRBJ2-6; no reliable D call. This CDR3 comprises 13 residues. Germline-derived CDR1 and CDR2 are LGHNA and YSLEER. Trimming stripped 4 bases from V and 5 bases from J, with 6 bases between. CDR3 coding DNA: TGCGCCAGCAGCCCGTCCAGGGCCAACGTCCTGACTTTC. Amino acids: CASSPSRANVLTF.